Frequency places the clone carrying this TCR beta chain as medium-sized. UMI-tagged TRB cDNA libraries were built via 5' RACE. Reprocessing the 5' RACE reads, TCRdb reports a single entry for every CDR3 protein and omits DNA. The sample includes thousands of distinct CDR3 sequences. The data derive from a study of CXCR3-negative and CXCR3-positive naive CD8 T cells. Germline-derived CDR1 and CDR2 are SQVTM and ANQGSEA. CDR3 length: 15 residues. The source is a human donor in good health. Some clones in this sample may be carry-over from other donors' samples. Sequenced: naive CXCR3- CD8+ T cells from blood. Subset reported: CD45RO-CCR7+CD27+CD95- naive CD8+ T cells lacking CXCR3 (TNR3-). V is TRBV29-1 and J is TRBJ2-1; TCRdb's D call of TRBD1 is untestable without DNA. This CDR3 reads CSVEAPMSSYNEQFF.